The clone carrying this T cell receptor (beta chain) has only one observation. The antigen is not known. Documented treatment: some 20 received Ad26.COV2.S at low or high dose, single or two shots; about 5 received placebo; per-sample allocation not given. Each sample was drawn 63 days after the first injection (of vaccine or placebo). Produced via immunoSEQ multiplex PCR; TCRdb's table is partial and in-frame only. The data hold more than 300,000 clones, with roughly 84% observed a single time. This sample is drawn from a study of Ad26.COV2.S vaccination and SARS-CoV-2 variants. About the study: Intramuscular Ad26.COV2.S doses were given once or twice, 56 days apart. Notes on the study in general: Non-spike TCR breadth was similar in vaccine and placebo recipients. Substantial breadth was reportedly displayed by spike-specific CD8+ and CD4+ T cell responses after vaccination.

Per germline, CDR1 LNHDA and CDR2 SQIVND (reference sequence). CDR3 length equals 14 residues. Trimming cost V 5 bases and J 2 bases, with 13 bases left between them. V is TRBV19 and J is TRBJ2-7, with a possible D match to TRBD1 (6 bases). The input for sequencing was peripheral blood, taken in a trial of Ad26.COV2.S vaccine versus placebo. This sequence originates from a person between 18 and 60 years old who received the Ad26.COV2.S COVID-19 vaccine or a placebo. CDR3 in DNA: TGTGCCAGTAGTTACCGGGACAAACCCTACGAGCAGTACTTC. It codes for CASSYRDKPYEQYF.